This T cell receptor (beta chain) was sequenced during a study of cytomegalovirus exposure and HLA in healthy donors. The CDR3 sequence is 14 residues long. CDR1 is MDHEN, CDR2 SYDVKM, per germline. Trimming at V came to 5 bases and at J to 6 bases, leaving 4 bases not matched to a gene. Primers for the PCR totalled 60 Vbeta and 13 Jbeta. Source study methods: An analysis that came later counted some 85 million unique TCR beta chains, approximately 9.9 million shared. Assay: immunoSEQ multiplex PCR; the TCRdb copy retains only in-frame clones and omits some. The DNA gave D and trimming, while V, J and clone size come from that table. There are some 180,000 clones in the sample; more than 75% occur only once, and less than 2.5% lies in the top ten.

The sample was PBMCs. V is TRBV28 and J is TRBJ2-2, with TRBD2 matching 9 bases. The sequence was obtained from a woman in her 30s in good health and CMV-seropositive. CDR3 nucleotides: TGTGCCAGCAGTCCCGCGGGGGGGGCCGGGGAGCTGTTTTTT. Translated, it gives CASSPAGGAGELFF.